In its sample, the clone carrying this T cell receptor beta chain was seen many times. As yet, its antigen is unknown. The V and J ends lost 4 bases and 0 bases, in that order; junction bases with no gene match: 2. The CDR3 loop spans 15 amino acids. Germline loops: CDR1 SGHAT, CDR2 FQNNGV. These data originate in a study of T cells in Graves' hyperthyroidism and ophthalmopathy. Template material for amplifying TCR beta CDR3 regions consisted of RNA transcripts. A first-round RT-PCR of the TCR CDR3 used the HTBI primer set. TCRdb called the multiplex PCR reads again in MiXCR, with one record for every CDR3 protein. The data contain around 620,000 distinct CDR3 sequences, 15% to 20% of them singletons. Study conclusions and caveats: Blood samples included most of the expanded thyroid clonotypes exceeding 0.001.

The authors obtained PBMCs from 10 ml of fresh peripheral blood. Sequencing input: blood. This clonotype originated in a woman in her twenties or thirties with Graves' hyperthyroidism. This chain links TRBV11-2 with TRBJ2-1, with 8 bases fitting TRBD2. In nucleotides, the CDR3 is TGTGCCAGCAGCTCGGCGGGAGGCTCCTACAATGAGCAGTTCTTC. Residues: CASSSAGGSYNEQFF.